This T cell receptor beta chain was observed in a study of blood T cell repertoires in COVID-19. The CDR3 covers 13 residues. Germline V gives CDR1 LGHDT, CDR2 YNNKEL (reference sequence). The V segment lost 7 bases and the J segment 4 bases; nucleotides outside the gene matches: 5. As originally analysed: Estimates of nucleated cell counts were drawn from the amplification of reference gene primers. TCRdb's copy holds only in-frame clones and misses some; the assay was immunoSEQ multiplex PCR. That table supplies the V and J calls and clone size; D and trimming were determined from the DNA. The table shows nearly 250,000 clones, with more than 75% occurring only once.

The gene calls are TRBV3-1 (or the pseudogene TRBV3-2) and TRBJ1-2; 8 positions match TRBD1. This sequence originates from a woman between 45 and 60 years old who had recovered from COVID-19. Sequenced sample: PBMCs or T cells enriched from blood (not recorded which). The CDR3 nucleotides read TGTGCCAGCACCTCCGGGACAGGCTATGGCTACACCTTC. Encoded protein: CASTSGTGYGYTF.